These T cell receptor beta chains were read from a single sample in a study of T cells in Graves' hyperthyroidism and ophthalmopathy. TCRdb reanalysed the multiplex PCR reads using MiXCR and keeps one entry per CDR3 protein. Here the sample spans around 250,000 distinct CDR3 sequences, 13% to 15% being singletons. The sequenced sample was blood. Receptors originate from a woman aged 40 to 50 with Graves' hyperthyroidism that later progressed to Graves' ophthalmopathy. Both conserved end residues are part of each CDR3. A D gene is named only where the DNA matches it firmly. Only part of the rows carry a size: once, few, many, or a class if the clone is expanded.

clone size	D gene	CDR3 length	J gene	V gene	CDR3 protein	CDR3 DNA
many	TRBD2	15	TRBJ2-7	TRBV2	CASRRSSGPTYEQYF	TGTGCCAGCAGGAGGTCTAGCGGGCCCACCTACGAGCAGTACTTC
few	.	14	TRBJ2-7	TRBV9	CASSPLGPGGEQYF	TGTGCCAGCAGCCCCCTGGGACCTGGAGGCGAGCAGTACTTC
many	.	14	TRBJ2-3	TRBV3-1	CASSQFQTTDTQYF	TGTGCCAGCAGCCAATTTCAAACGACAGATACGCAGTATTTT
many	.	15	TRBJ2-1	TRBV19	CASSPGHNSYNEQFF	TGTGCCAGTAGTCCGGGACATAACTCCTACAATGAGCAGTTCTTC
many	.	18	TRBJ1-2	TRBV7-9	CASSSLPLTMSVDYGYTF	TGTGCCAGCAGCTCACTGCCCCTTACCATGAGTGTTGACTATGGCTACACCTTC
.	.	13	TRBJ2-7	TRBV5-1	CASSLDPRLEQYF	TGCGCCAGCAGCTTGGACCCTCGACTCGAGCAGTACTTC
many	TRBD2	15	TRBJ2-7	TRBV2	CASSELGLAGGEQYF	TGTGCCAGCAGTGAGCTTGGCCTAGCGGGGGGAGAGCAGTACTTC
many	TRBD1	17	TRBJ2-4	TRBV15	CATSRDGTGLAKNIQYF	TGTGCCACCAGCAGAGATGGGACAGGACTAGCCAAAAACATTCAGTACTTC
many	TRBD1	17	TRBJ2-2	TRBV5-5	CASSFFVGGARTGELFF	TGTGCCAGCAGCTTCTTTGTAGGGGGCGCAAGGACCGGGGAGCTGTTTTTT
many	.	16	TRBJ2-1	TRBV7-9	CASSLARSGAYNEQFF	TGTGCCAGCAGCTTAGCGCGCAGCGGAGCTTACAATGAGCAGTTCTTC
many	TRBD2	14	TRBJ2-3	TRBV12-3/TRBV12-4	CASSLSSGSITQYF	TGTGCCAGCAGTTTATCTAGCGGGAGCATCACGCAGTATTTT
many	.	15	TRBJ2-1	TRBV5-6	CASSFPSGPYNEQFF	TGTGCCAGCTCCTTCCCCAGCGGGCCGTACAATGAGCAGTTCTTC
.	.	14	TRBJ2-2	TRBV7-9	CASSPSLNTGELFF	TGTGCCAGCAGCCCCTCCTTGAACACCGGGGAGCTGTTTTTT
many	.	12	TRBJ1-5	TRBV28	CASSSPLQPQHF	TGTGCCAGCAGTTCCCCCCTTCAGCCCCAGCATTTT
many	TRBD2	15	TRBJ2-3	TRBV4-2	CASRSRREATDTQYF	TGTGCCAGCAGATCCAGGCGGGAGGCTACAGATACGCAGTATTTT